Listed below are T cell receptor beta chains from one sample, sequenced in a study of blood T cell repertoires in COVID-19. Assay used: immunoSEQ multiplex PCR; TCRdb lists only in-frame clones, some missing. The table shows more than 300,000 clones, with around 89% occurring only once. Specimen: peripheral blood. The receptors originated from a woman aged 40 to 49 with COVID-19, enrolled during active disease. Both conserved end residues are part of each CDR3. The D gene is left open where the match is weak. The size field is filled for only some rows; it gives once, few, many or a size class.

CDR3 protein: CASRPGTGDTGELFF; CDR3 DNA: TGTGCCAGCAGACCCGGGACAGGGGACACCGGGGAGCTGTTTTTT; D gene: TRBD1; J gene: TRBJ2-2; V gene: TRBV28; clone size: .
CDR3 protein: CASSVGGGGVPAYEQYF; CDR3 DNA: TGTGCCAGCAGCGTAGGGGGCGGCGGGGTCCCCGCCTACGAGCAGTACTTC; D gene: .; J gene: TRBJ2-7; V gene: TRBV7-2; clone size: .
CDR3 protein: CASSLYTGRNEQFF; CDR3 DNA: TGTGCCAGCAGTTTGTACACCGGGAGGAATGAGCAGTTCTTC; D gene: TRBD2; J gene: TRBJ2-1; V gene: TRBV28; clone size: .
CDR3 protein: CASSLGQAYNEQFF; CDR3 DNA: TGTGCCAGCAGTTTGGGCCAGGCCTACAATGAGCAGTTCTTC; D gene: .; J gene: TRBJ2-1; V gene: TRBV27; clone size: .
CDR3 protein: CASSLGRLGVNEQFF; CDR3 DNA: TGTGCCAGCAGCTTAGGGAGACTAGGGGTTAATGAGCAGTTCTTC; D gene: .; J gene: TRBJ2-1; V gene: TRBV7-2; clone size: .
CDR3 protein: CASSSLAGGPDTQYF; CDR3 DNA: TGTGCTAGCAGCTCTTTAGCGGGGGGGCCAGATACGCAGTATTTT; D gene: TRBD2; J gene: TRBJ2-3; V gene: TRBV7-7; clone size: .
CDR3 protein: CAWSRQGTGYTF; CDR3 DNA: TGTGCCTGGAGCCGTCAGGGGACCGGCTACACCTTC; D gene: .; J gene: TRBJ1-2; V gene: TRBV30; clone size: .
CDR3 protein: CASSPRDRGFYGYTF; CDR3 DNA: TGTGCCAGCAGCCCCCGGGACAGGGGATTCTATGGCTACACCTTC; D gene: TRBD1; J gene: TRBJ1-2; V gene: TRBV9; clone size: .
CDR3 protein: CASSLYGTGVNQPQHF; CDR3 DNA: TGTGCCAGCAGTTTATATGGGACAGGGGTCAATCAGCCCCAGCATTTT; D gene: TRBD1; J gene: TRBJ1-5; V gene: TRBV28; clone size: .
CDR3 protein: CASSFLNEKLFF; CDR3 DNA: TGTGCCAGCAGTTTTCTTAATGAAAAACTGTTTTTT; D gene: .; J gene: TRBJ1-4; V gene: TRBV28; clone size: .
CDR3 protein: CASSEPPNSNYGYTF; CDR3 DNA: TGTGCCAGCAGTGAACCGCCGAACTCTAACTATGGCTACACCTTC; D gene: .; J gene: TRBJ1-2; V gene: TRBV6-1; clone size: .
CDR3 protein: CASSPMGQQETQYF; CDR3 DNA: TGCGCCAGCAGCCCCATGGGACAGCAAGAGACCCAGTACTTC; D gene: TRBD1; J gene: TRBJ2-5; V gene: TRBV5-1; clone size: .
CDR3 protein: CAFEPSHYSNEQFF; CDR3 DNA: TGTGCCTTCGAACCCAGTCACTACTCGAATGAGCAGTTCTTC; D gene: .; J gene: TRBJ2-1; V gene: TRBV30; clone size: .
CDR3 protein: CASTERAGAQKNIQYF; CDR3 DNA: TGTGCCAGCACTGAGCGGGCAGGGGCCCAAAAAAACATTCAGTACTTC; D gene: .; J gene: TRBJ2-4; V gene: TRBV2; clone size: .
CDR3 protein: CASSRGLSYEQYF; CDR3 DNA: TGCGCCAGCAGCCGGGGCTTATCCTACGAGCAGTACTTC; D gene: .; J gene: TRBJ2-7; V gene: TRBV4-3; clone size: .
CDR3 protein: CASSGQQGRNQPQHF; CDR3 DNA: TGTGCCAGTAGTGGACAACAGGGGAGAAATCAGCCCCAGCATTTT; D gene: TRBD1; J gene: TRBJ1-5; V gene: TRBV19; clone size: .
CDR3 protein: CATTSSGSPPYNEQFF; CDR3 DNA: TGTGCCACTACCTCTAGCGGGAGTCCCCCTTACAATGAGCAGTTCTTC; D gene: TRBD2; J gene: TRBJ2-1; V gene: TRBV24-1; clone size: .
CDR3 protein: CASSEAWRTSGEQYF; CDR3 DNA: TGTGCCAGCAGTGAAGCCTGGAGGACCTCTGGGGAGCAGTACTTC; D gene: .; J gene: TRBJ2-7; V gene: TRBV6-1; clone size: .
CDR3 protein: CASSSGTGDNMDTEAFF; CDR3 DNA: TGCGCCAGCAGCTCCGGGACAGGCGATAATATGGACACTGAAGCTTTCTTT; D gene: TRBD1; J gene: TRBJ1-1; V gene: TRBV5-1; clone size: .
CDR3 protein: CASSYTGGEKLFF; CDR3 DNA: TGTGCCAGCAGTTACACCGGCGGGGAAAAACTGTTTTTT; D gene: .; J gene: TRBJ1-4; V gene: TRBV6-6; clone size: .
CDR3 protein: CATSRGLADKETQYF; CDR3 DNA: TGTGCCACCAGCAGAGGACTAGCGGACAAAGAGACCCAGTACTTC; D gene: TRBD2; J gene: TRBJ2-5; V gene: TRBV15; clone size: .
CDR3 protein: CASSAQGLGVTGELFF; CDR3 DNA: TGTGCCAGCAGCGCCCAAGGACTAGGGGTCACCGGGGAGCTGTTTTTT; D gene: TRBD2; J gene: TRBJ2-2; V gene: TRBV9; clone size: .
CDR3 protein: CATSDTGGITDTQYF; CDR3 DNA: TGTGCCACCAGTGATACAGGGGGCATCACAGATACGCAGTATTTT; D gene: TRBD1; J gene: TRBJ2-3; V gene: TRBV24-1; clone size: once
CDR3 protein: CASSPNPRQRTDTQYF; CDR3 DNA: TGTGCCAGCTCACCAAATCCCCGACAGCGCACAGATACGCAGTATTTT; D gene: .; J gene: TRBJ2-3; V gene: TRBV18; clone size: .
CDR3 protein: CASSFRGNYGYTF; CDR3 DNA: TGTGCCAGCAGTTTTAGGGGCAACTATGGCTACACCTTC; D gene: .; J gene: TRBJ1-2; V gene: TRBV27; clone size: .
CDR3 protein: CASSLRDRGPPGAYGYTF; CDR3 DNA: TGTGCCAGCAGTCTCCGGGACAGGGGGCCTCCCGGGGCCTATGGCTACACCTTC; D gene: TRBD1; J gene: TRBJ1-2; V gene: TRBV27; clone size: .
CDR3 protein: CASKAGQGGYTF; CDR3 DNA: TGTGCCAGCAAGGCGGGACAGGGCGGCTACACCTTC; D gene: TRBD1; J gene: TRBJ1-2; V gene: TRBV27; clone size: .
CDR3 protein: CASSSVRQGAYHEQYF; CDR3 DNA: TGTGCCAGCAGTTCCGTTCGACAGGGGGCGTATCACGAGCAGTACTTC; D gene: TRBD1; J gene: TRBJ2-7; V gene: TRBV27; clone size: .
CDR3 protein: CASSQQAGGSYNEQFF; CDR3 DNA: TGTGCCAGCAGCCAACAAGCGGGAGGAAGCTACAATGAGCAGTTCTTC; D gene: TRBD2; J gene: TRBJ2-1; V gene: TRBV11-3; clone size: .
CDR3 protein: CASSQDRTGRGYTF; CDR3 DNA: TGCGCCAGCAGCCAGGATCGGACAGGGCGAGGCTACACCTTC; D gene: TRBD1; J gene: TRBJ1-2; V gene: TRBV5-1; clone size: .
CDR3 protein: CASSETNRVGTEAFF; CDR3 DNA: TGTGCCAGCAGTGAAACTAACAGGGTGGGGACTGAAGCTTTCTTT; D gene: .; J gene: TRBJ1-1; V gene: TRBV25-1; clone size: .
CDR3 protein: CASSRLTGTGNSPLHF; CDR3 DNA: TGCGCCAGCAGCCGACTTACCGGGACAGGGAATTCACCCCTCCACTTT; D gene: TRBD1; J gene: TRBJ1-6; V gene: TRBV4-3; clone size: .
CDR3 protein: CASSPRRLNQPQHF; CDR3 DNA: TGTGCCAGCTCACCAAGGCGGCTCAATCAGCCCCAGCATTTT; D gene: .; J gene: TRBJ1-5; V gene: TRBV18; clone size: few
CDR3 protein: CASSQGTEWGETQYF; CDR3 DNA: TGCGCCAGCAGCCAAGGGACAGAATGGGGAGAGACCCAGTACTTC; D gene: .; J gene: TRBJ2-5; V gene: TRBV4-3; clone size: .
CDR3 protein: CASSDLGGSTDTQYF; CDR3 DNA: TGTGCCAGCAGTGATCTCGGCGGGAGCACAGATACGCAGTATTTT; D gene: .; J gene: TRBJ2-3; V gene: TRBV25-1; clone size: .
CDR3 protein: CASGLVRAGPYGYTF; CDR3 DNA: TGTGCTAGTGGTTTGGTACGGGCAGGGCCCTATGGCTACACCTTC; D gene: .; J gene: TRBJ1-2; V gene: TRBV12-5; clone size: .
CDR3 protein: CAWDGGYQETQYF; CDR3 DNA: TGTGCCTGGGACGGAGGGTACCAAGAGACCCAGTACTTC; D gene: .; J gene: TRBJ2-5; V gene: TRBV30; clone size: .
CDR3 protein: CASSIRLGRVGVEQYF; CDR3 DNA: TGTGCCAGTAGTATAAGACTTGGCAGGGTCGGAGTCGAGCAGTACTTC; D gene: .; J gene: TRBJ2-7; V gene: TRBV19; clone size: once
CDR3 protein: CASSETYEGGYEQYF; CDR3 DNA: TGTGCCAGCAGCGAGACCTACGAAGGGGGCTACGAGCAGTACTTC; D gene: .; J gene: TRBJ2-7; V gene: TRBV7-8; clone size: .